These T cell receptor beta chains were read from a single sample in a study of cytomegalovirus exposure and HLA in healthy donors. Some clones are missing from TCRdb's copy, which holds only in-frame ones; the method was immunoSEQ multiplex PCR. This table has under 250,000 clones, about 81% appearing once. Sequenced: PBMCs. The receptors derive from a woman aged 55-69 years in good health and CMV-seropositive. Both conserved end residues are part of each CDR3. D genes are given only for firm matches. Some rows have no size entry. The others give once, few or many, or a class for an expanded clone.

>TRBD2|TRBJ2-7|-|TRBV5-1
CASSLLGRAYEQYF
TGCGCCAGCAGCTTGCTCGGGAGGGCCTACGAGCAGTACTTC
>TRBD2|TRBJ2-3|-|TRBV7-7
CASSPGTSGDTQYF
TGTGCCAGCAGCCCCGGGACTAGCGGAGATACGCAGTATTTT
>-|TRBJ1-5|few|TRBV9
CASSVCHFSNQPQHF
TGTGCCAGCAGCGTTTGTCACTTTAGCAATCAGCCCCAGCATTTT
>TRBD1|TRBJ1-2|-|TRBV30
CAWSHGDRFYGYTF
TGTGCCTGGAGCCACGGGGACAGATTCTATGGCTACACCTTC
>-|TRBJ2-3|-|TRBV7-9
CASSLVELGTDTQYF
TGTGCCAGCAGCTTAGTCGAGTTGGGCACAGATACGCAGTATTTT
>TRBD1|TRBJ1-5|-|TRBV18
CASSPTRRWGQVNQPQHF
TGTGCCAGCTCACCGACTCGGCGATGGGGACAGGTCAATCAGCCCCAGCATTTT
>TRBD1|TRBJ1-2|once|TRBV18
CASSRQGESVGYTF
TGTGCCAGCTCACGACAGGGCGAGTCGGTTGGCTACACCTTC
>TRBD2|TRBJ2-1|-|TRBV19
CASSMGLAGYNEQFF
TGTGCCAGTAGTATGGGACTAGCGGGATACAATGAGCAGTTCTTC
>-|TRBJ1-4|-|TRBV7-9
CSSSSWRAVRNEKLFF
TGTTCCAGCAGCTCCTGGAGGGCGGTTCGTAATGAAAAACTGTTTTTT
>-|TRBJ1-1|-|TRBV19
CASSGRDTEAFF
TGTGCCAGTAGTGGCAGGGACACTGAAGCTTTCTTT
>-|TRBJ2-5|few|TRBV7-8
CASGQGWGPETQYF
TGTGCCAGCGGACAAGGTTGGGGGCCAGAGACCCAGTACTTC
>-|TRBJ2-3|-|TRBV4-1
CASSQAWSGDTQYF
TGCGCCAGCAGCCAAGCGTGGTCCGGAGATACGCAGTATTTT
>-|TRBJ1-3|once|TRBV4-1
CASSQSPRTADYTIYF
TGCGCCAGCAGCCAGTCCCCCCGGACAGCTGACTACACCATATATTTT
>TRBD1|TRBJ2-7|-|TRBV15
CATSNDRGPYEQYF
TGTGCCACCTCCAACGACAGGGGTCCCTACGAGCAGTACTTC
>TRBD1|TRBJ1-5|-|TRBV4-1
CASRQGLGQDQPQHF
TGCGCCAGCCGACAGGGTTTGGGGCAAGATCAGCCCCAGCATTTT
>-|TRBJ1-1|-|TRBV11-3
CASSLSGMNTEAFF
TGTGCCAGCAGCTTATCAGGGATGAACACTGAAGCTTTCTTT
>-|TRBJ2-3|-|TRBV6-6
CASRPAGGSTDTQYF
TGTGCCAGCAGGCCGGCGGGCGGAAGCACAGATACGCAGTATTTT
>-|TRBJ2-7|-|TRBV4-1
CASSLKTGSYEQYF
TGCGCCAGCAGCCTAAAGACTGGATCTTACGAGCAGTACTTC
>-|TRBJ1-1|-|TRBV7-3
CASSSGKNTEAFF
TGTGCCAGCAGCTCAGGGAAGAACACTGAAGCTTTCTTT
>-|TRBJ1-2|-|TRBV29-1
CSVPRGQVGYTF
TGCAGCGTCCCAAGAGGGCAGGTCGGCTACACCTTC
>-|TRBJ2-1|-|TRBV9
CASSVGLGGEQFF
TGTGCCAGCAGCGTAGGGTTAGGAGGCGAGCAGTTCTTC
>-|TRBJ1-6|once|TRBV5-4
CASSSTPFVDNGPSLHF
TGTGCCAGCAGCTCCACACCCTTTGTCGATAATGGTCCGTCCCTCCACTTT
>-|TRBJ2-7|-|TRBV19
CASSFRGPREQYF
TGTGCCAGTAGTTTTCGCGGGCCCCGCGAGCAGTACTTC
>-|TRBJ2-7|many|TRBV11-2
CASSLDLESPGHF
TGTGCCAGCAGCTTAGATCTGGAGTCCCCGGGTCACTTC
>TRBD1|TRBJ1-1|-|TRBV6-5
CASSPGGAKAEAFF
TGTGCCAGCAGTCCAGGGGGCGCGAAGGCTGAAGCTTTCTTT
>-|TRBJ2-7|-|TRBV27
CASSWATAYEQYF
TGTGCCAGCAGTTGGGCCACAGCCTACGAGCAGTACTTC
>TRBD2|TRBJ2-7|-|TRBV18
CASSPGLAETYEQYF
TGTGCCAGCTCACCAGGTCTAGCGGAAACCTACGAGCAGTACTTC
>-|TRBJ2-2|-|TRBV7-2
CASRRGRDGGELFF
TGTGCCAGCAGACGTGGGCGGGATGGCGGGGAGCTGTTTTTT